Presented here are 30 T cell receptor beta chains from one specimen sequenced in a study of T cells in narcolepsy (dated by TCRdb to about 2018). Library construction relied on the immunoSEQ multiplex PCR assay. The clones in this table, taken by TCRdb from immuneACCESS, are in-frame only. Not every clone is retained; where verified, under half of the shortfall comes from an unresolved V gene, and the cause of the rest is unknown. Across this sample there are fewer than 30,000 clones, with approximately 89% seen only once. The ten largest clones capture 1% to 1.3% of the sample. Sequences were obtained from CD45RA- memory CD4+ T cells from PBMCs. This specimen's cell subset or site label, interpreted: memory T cells sorted ex vivo from peripheral blood. The receptor source for this set is a human donor with narcolepsy.

The chain has TRBV14 and TRBJ1-4; D ambiguous. Trimming stripped 3 bases from V and 8 bases from J, with 10 bases between. Germline V gene sequence: CDR1 SGHDN, CDR2 FVKESK. The CDR3 loop spans 13 amino acids. CDR3 sequence: CASSHSGGEKLFF. CDR3 DNA: TGTGCCAGCAGCCATTCTGGTGGGGAAAAACTGTTTTTT.

The genes are TRBV5-1 and TRBJ2-5, with 7 positions matching TRBD1. The CDR3 contains 17 residues. Trimming took 0 bases from V and 2 from J; bases not matched to a gene: 10. Germline CDR1 is SGHRS and CDR2 is YFSETQ. The CDR3 sequence is CASSLGLNRGRQETQYF. In DNA, the CDR3 is TGCGCCAGCAGCTTGGGCCTGAACAGGGGTAGGCAAGAGACCCAGTACTTC.

The genes are TRBV5-1 and TRBJ1-2, with D hard to call. Looked up from germline, CDR1 is SGHRS and CDR2 is YFSETQ. This CDR3 spans 13 amino acids. V was pared by 1 base and J by 2 bases, with 6 bases between. The CDR3 coding sequence is TGCGCCAGCAGCTTGATTAGGAACTATGGCTACACCTTC. This sequence encodes CASSLIRNYGYTF.

This chain uses TRBV6-5 with TRBJ2-2; TRBD1 matches 10 bases. The junction had 3 bases not matched to a gene; V was cut back by 5 bases and J by 6 bases. Germline values: CDR1 MNHEY, CDR2 SVGAGI. The CDR3 consists of 14 residues. CDR3 sequence: CASSRQGASGELFF. CDR3 DNA: TGTGCCAGCAGTCGACAGGGGGCCTCCGGGGAGCTGTTTTTT.

The V and J genes are TRBV9 and TRBJ2-3, with TRBD2 matching 16 bases. Germline CDR1 SGDLS, CDR2 YYNGEE. Unmatched junction bases numbered 7, after V lost 3 bases and J lost 6 bases. This CDR3 has 17 amino acids. CDR3 sequence (DNA): TGTGCCAGCAGCGCCGGGACTAGCGGGGGGGCATGGGATACGCAGTATTTT. As protein: CASSAGTSGGAWDTQYF.

V gene TRBV5-4 combines with J gene TRBJ2-1, with TRBD2 identical over 9 bases. Germline values: CDR1 SGHNT, CDR2 YYREEE (reference sequence). The CDR3 extends over 16 amino acids. Losses at the gene ends were 3 bases for V and 7 bases for J; bases not matched to a gene: 11. In DNA form, the CDR3 reads TGTGCCAGCAGCTATCCTGGGGGCCTAGCGGGGAATGAGCAGTTCTTC. This gives the protein CASSYPGGLAGNEQFF.

The rearrangement links TRBV5-5 to TRBJ2-1; 11 nucleotides agree with TRBD1. The CDR3 sequence is 16 residues long. Germline V gives CDR1 SGHKS, CDR2 YYEKEE (reference sequence). J gave up 9 bases and V 0 bases, and 8 bases lay outside the gene matches. DNA of the CDR3: TGTGCCAGCAGCTTGGGACCGGACAGGGGGCATAGTGAGCAGTTCTTC. Its protein is CASSLGPDRGHSEQFF.

The V and J genes are TRBV28 and TRBJ2-3, with TRBD2 as a possible D gene (6 bases). CDR1 is MDHEN and CDR2 is SYDVKM in the germline V gene. CDR3 size: 14 residues. Trimming removed 1 base from V and 3 bases from J, with 8 bases in between. The CDR3 DNA is TGTGCCAGCAGTTTATCTGGGGGGACAGATACGCAGTATTTT. It specifies CASSLSGGTDTQYF. The whole variable domain, filled in from reference TRBV28 and TRBJ2-3, reads DVKVTQSSRYLVKRTGEKVFLECVQDMDHENMFWYRQDPGLGLRLIYFSYDVKMKEKGDIPEGYSVSREKKERFSLILESASTNQTSMYLCASSLSGGTDTQYFGPGTRLTVL.

CDR3 in amino acids: CASSYTGPNNSPLHF. The CDR3 DNA sequence: TGTGCCAGCAGTTACACGGGACCCAATAATTCACCCCTCCACTTT. The V call is TRBV6-6, the J call TRBJ1-6; TRBD1 might be the D (5 bases). V lost 2 bases and J lost 5, with 10 bases in between. The CDR3 has 15 residues. Germline V gene data show CDR1 as MNHNY and CDR2 as SVGAGI (reference sequence).

Comments on this clone: Other DNA sequences in this sample translate to the same CDR3. V usage is TRBV5-1 and J usage is TRBJ2-3, with no clear D. CDR1 is SGHRS, CDR2 YFSETQ, per germline. The V and J ends lost 3 bases and 2 bases respectively, with 7 bases between them. This CDR3 has 13 residues. The CDR3 region has the DNA TGCGCCAGCAGCTCATCGCCCACAGATACGCAGTATTTT. The encoded protein is CASSSSPTDTQYF.

The chain's CDR3 is CAISASTGELFF. CDR3 DNA sequence: TGTGCCATCAGTGCGTCAACCGGGGAGCTGTTTTTT. V usage is TRBV10-3 and J usage is TRBJ2-2; the D is unclear. This CDR3 is built from 12 residues. Trimming shortened V by 4 bases and J by 5 bases, and 5 bases separated the two germline ends. Germline lookup yields CDR1 ENHRY and CDR2 SYGVKD.

This clone has a single count. Other DNA variants within this sample encode the same CDR3. The chain links TRBV28 to TRBJ1-5; 7 nucleotides agree with TRBD1. CDR3 length: 15 residues. The V gene's germline CDR1 is MDHEN and CDR2 SYDVKM. V shed 2 bases, J shed 5 bases, and the junction held 6 bases outside the gene matches. In DNA form, the CDR3 reads TGTGCCAGCAGTTTAAGTGGGCAGGGGGATCAGCCCCAGCATTTT. It encodes CASSLSGQGDQPQHF.

This clone occurred once. The V and J genes are TRBV28 and TRBJ1-2; 8 bases align to TRBD1. The CDR3 length is 14 residues. The germline CDR1 and CDR2 sequences are MDHEN and SYDVKM. The V gene end was trimmed by 8 bases and the J gene end by 0 bases; junction bases not matched to a gene: 5. This chain's CDR3 is CASGQGTANYGYTF. CDR3 nucleotide sequence: TGTGCCAGCGGACAGGGAACGGCTAACTATGGCTACACCTTC.

This clone was detected once. This chain uses TRBV13 with TRBJ2-3, with D maybe TRBD1 (6 bases). Germline loops: CDR1 PRHDT, CDR2 FYEKMQ (reference sequence). With 7 bases removed from V and 0 bases from J, the gap between germline ends came to 11 bases. The CDR3 is made up of 14 amino acids. In DNA form, the CDR3 reads TGTGCCAGCAAAGGGGACACTAGCACAGATACGCAGTATTTT. This translates into CASKGDTSTDTQYF.

The V gene is TRBV28, the J gene TRBJ1-2; no reliable D call. Germline CDR1 reads MDHEN; CDR2 reads SYDVKM. With 10 bases removed from V and 0 bases from J, the gap between germline ends came to 12 bases. There are 13 residues in the CDR3. CDR3 sequence reads: CATDALTNYGYTF. CDR3 in DNA: TGTGCCACCGACGCCTTGACTAACTATGGCTACACCTTC.

The chain combines TRBV5-6 with TRBJ1-4; D is possibly TRBD1 (6 bases). CDR1 SGHDT and CDR2 YYEEEE come from the germline V gene. Trimming shortened V by 4 bases and J by 5 bases, and 21 bases separated the two germline ends. The CDR3 extends over 17 amino acids. CDR3 residues: CASSELGRGEGNEKLFF. CDR3 DNA sequence: TGTGCCAGCAGCGAGCTCGGCAGGGGAGAGGGGAATGAAAAACTGTTTTTT.

This clone showed up just once. The chain recombines TRBV18 with TRBJ2-7, with 10 bases aligning to TRBD2. There are 14 residues in the CDR3. The germline gives CDR1 KGHSH, CDR2 LQKENI. The trim removed 2 bases at V and 2 bases at J, leaving 0 bases unmatched. The CDR3 loop reads CASSPTSGTYEQYV. In DNA form, the CDR3 reads TGTGCCAGCTCACCAACTAGCGGGACCTACGAGCAGTACGTC.

The chain links TRBV2 to TRBJ1-3; D is ambiguous. The CDR3 runs 16 residues. With 5 bases removed from V and 0 bases from J, the gap between germline ends came to 14 bases. Germline V gene lookup returns CDR1 SNHLY and CDR2 FYNNEI. CDR3 sequence: CASSSDRVSSGNTIYF. The CDR3 nucleotides are TGTGCCAGCAGTTCGGATAGGGTTAGCTCTGGAAACACCATATATTTT.

The V and J genes are TRBV2 and TRBJ1-4; 7 nucleotides line up with TRBD1. The CDR3 length is 15 residues. The V and J ends lost 2 bases and 8 bases, in that order; junction bases with no gene match: 8. Per the germline V gene, CDR1 is SNHLY and CDR2 is FYNNEI. In DNA, the CDR3 is TGTGCCAGCAGTGAATGGGGCAGGGGGAACGAAAAACTGTTTTTT. Translating it yields CASSEWGRGNEKLFF.

V usage is TRBV5-1 and J usage is TRBJ2-7; 10 bases match TRBD1. Trimming cost V 4 bases and J 1 base; bases outside gene matches: 17. CDR3 length equals 19 residues. Per germline, CDR1 SGHRS and CDR2 YFSETQ. Here the CDR3 reads CASSPRDRGPSCTSYEQYV. Written as DNA, the CDR3 is TGCGCCAGCAGCCCAAGAGACAGGGGGCCTTCCTGTACTTCCTACGAGCAGTACGTC.

The chain is built from TRBV7-2 and TRBJ1-5; no firm D call. Trimming cost V 1 base and J 0 bases, with 4 bases left between them. The CDR3 is 14 residues long. Germline assignment: CDR1 SGHTA and CDR2 FQGNSA. CDR3 bases: TGTGCCAGCAGCTTAGGGGCTAGCAATCAGCCCCAGCATTTT. Its protein is CASSLGASNQPQHF.

The J gene is TRBJ1-6, the V gene TRBV10-3; D call uncertain. The V end lost 6 bases, the J end lost 0 bases, and 24 bases lay between the germline ends. The germline V gene encodes CDR1 ENHRY and CDR2 SYGVKD. The CDR3 sequence is 20 residues long. CDR3 coding DNA: TGTGCCATCAGGGATACATTCCCGGCCGAGAAGAACTCCTATAATTCACCCCTCCACTTT. Its translation is CAIRDTFPAEKNSYNSPLHF.

This clone was recorded once. This chain joins TRBV7-8 and TRBJ2-7; D may be TRBD2 (6 bases). This CDR3 is 14 amino acids long. Germline lookup yields CDR1 SGHVS and CDR2 FQNEAQ. The ends were cut back, 5 bases at V and 2 bases at J, with 13 bases in the middle. As DNA, the CDR3 is TGTGCCAGCAGCCCGCGGGAATCTGCCTACGAGCAGTACGTC. Translating it yields CASSPRESAYEQYV.

This sequence joins TRBV7-9 and TRBJ2-1; D may correspond to TRBD1 or TRBD2 (5 bases each). Germline CDR1 SEHNR, CDR2 FQNEAQ (reference sequence). This CDR3 spans 12 amino acids. V was pared by 4 bases and J by 7 bases, with 8 bases between. CDR3 bases: TGTGCCAGCAGCTGGGACGGAAATGAGCAGTTCTTC. It specifies CASSWDGNEQFF.

V usage is TRBV5-1 and J usage is TRBJ2-5, with D unresolved. CDR3 length: 12 residues. V was clipped by 3 bases and J by 0 bases, with 3 bases between them. Germline values: CDR1 SGHRS, CDR2 YFSETQ. Here the CDR3 DNA reads TGCGCCAGCAGCTGGGACCAAGAGACCCAGTACTTC. Translation gives CASSWDQETQYF.

The chain recombines TRBV5-6 with TRBJ2-5; D tentatively reads TRBD1 or TRBD2 (6 bases each). Trimming took 0 bases from V and 4 from J, leaving 10 bases between them. CDR3 length: 14 amino acids. Germline lookup yields CDR1 SGHDT and CDR2 YYEEEE. In DNA form, the CDR3 reads TGTGCCAGCAGCTTGGCCAAGGGGGGAGAGACCCAGTACTTC. This codes for CASSLAKGGETQYF.

This chain links TRBV9 with TRBJ2-2, with D perhaps TRBD1 (5 bases). The CDR3 runs 15 residues. Looked up from germline, CDR1 is SGDLS and CDR2 is YYNGEE. Trimming stripped 7 bases from V and 1 base from J, with 14 bases between. CDR3 DNA sequence: TGTGCCAGCTCAGGGTTCCCTCGGAACACCGGGGAGCTGTTTTTT. Encoded protein: CASSGFPRNTGELFF.

The chain uses TRBV6-6 and TRBJ1-5; no clear D gene. Trimming shortened V by 2 bases and J by 6 bases, and 14 bases separated the two germline ends. This CDR3 contains 15 residues. Germline V CDR1 and CDR2: MNHNY, SVGAGI (reference sequence). The CDR3 here is CASSYGWGVGQPQHF. CDR3 sequence (DNA): TGTGCCAGCAGTTACGGCTGGGGAGTTGGTCAGCCCCAGCATTTT.

The V call is TRBV19, the J call TRBJ2-1; 10 bases map to TRBD2. Trimming took 9 bases from V and 2 from J; bases not matched to a gene: 7. CDR3 length: 15 amino acids. Germline loops: CDR1 LNHDA, CDR2 SQIVND (reference sequence). CDR3: CASRHTSGAYNEQFF. The CDR3 DNA follows: TGTGCCAGCCGTCATACTAGCGGGGCCTACAATGAGCAGTTCTTC.

This chain joins TRBV7-6 and TRBJ2-1; the D call may be TRBD1 or TRBD2 (5 bases each). V lost 1 base, J lost 0 bases, and 10 bases lay in between. This CDR3 is 16 amino acids long. Germline V CDR1 and CDR2: SGHVS, FNYEAQ. The CDR3 DNA reads TGTGCCAGCAGCTTAGTGGGACGGGGCTCCTACAATGAGCAGTTCTTC. Its translation: CASSLVGRGSYNEQFF.